These 8 T cell receptor beta chains were all obtained from the same sample, sequenced in a study of blood T cell repertoires in COVID-19. Assay used: immunoSEQ multiplex PCR; TCRdb lists only in-frame clones, some missing. The sample lists around 77,000 clones, 65% to 90% occurring once. Material: peripheral blood. Receptor source: a man aged 30-40 years with COVID-19, enrolled during active disease.

The chain employs TRBV11-2 and TRBJ2-5, with unresolved D. The germline CDR1 and CDR2 sequences are SGHAT and FQNNGV. V gave up 1 base and J gave up 0 bases, with 6 bases separating them. The CDR3 totals 14 residues. The CDR3 here is CASSLVPYQETQYF. Here the CDR3 DNA reads TGTGCCAGCAGCTTAGTCCCGTACCAAGAGACCCAGTACTTC.

In nucleotides, the CDR3 is TGTGCCAGCAGTTCTTGGGACACAAACAATGAGCAGTTCTTC. Its protein is CASSSWDTNNEQFF. V is TRBV6-6 and J is TRBJ2-1; D is perhaps TRBD1 (6 bases). V lost 4 bases to trimming and J lost 5 bases, with 12 bases between them. Germline V gives CDR1 MNHNY, CDR2 SVGAGI (reference sequence). The CDR3 has 14 residues.

This clone has just a few counts. The chain couples TRBV11-2 to TRBJ2-6, with 8 bases matching TRBD1. The CDR3 contains 16 residues. V lost 4 bases and J lost 0; bases outside the gene matches: 2. The germline V gene encodes CDR1 SGHAT and CDR2 FQNNGV. The CDR3: CASSSTGGSGANVLTF. CDR3 bases: TGTGCCAGCAGCTCAACAGGGGGCTCTGGGGCCAACGTCCTGACTTTC.

The V and J genes are TRBV5-1 and TRBJ2-1, with TRBD2 matching over 11 bases. CDR1 is SGHRS and CDR2 is YFSETQ in the germline V gene. The V and J ends lost 1 base and 8 bases, in that order; junction bases with no gene match: 5. The CDR3 loop spans 15 amino acids. The CDR3 bases are TGCGCCAGCAGCTTGTTCACTAGCGGGAGCGATGAGCAGTTCTTC. It yields the protein CASSLFTSGSDEQFF.

This chain uses TRBV4-1 with TRBJ2-7; tentative D call: TRBD2 (6 bases). Germline V gives CDR1 MGHRA, CDR2 YSYEKL. Trimming shortened V by 4 bases and J by 1 base, and 11 bases separated the two germline ends. CDR3 size: 14 residues. The CDR3 spells CASSRLAESYEQYF. DNA for the CDR3: TGCGCCAGCAGCCGGTTAGCGGAGTCCTACGAGCAGTACTTC.

This chain joins TRBV11-2 and TRBJ2-5; TRBD1 matches at 8 bases. Germline CDR1 reads SGHAT; CDR2 reads FQNNGV. V lost 6 bases to trimming and J lost 4 bases; unmatched junction nucleotides: 10. This CDR3 region has 15 residues. In nucleotides, the CDR3 is TGTGCCAGCAGGGTTACCGGGACAGGCGGAGAGACCCAGTACTTC. Its translation: CASRVTGTGGETQYF. The whole variable domain, remainder taken from reference TRBV11-2 and TRBJ2-5, is EAGVAQSPRYKIIEKRQSVAFWCNPISGHATLYWYQQILGQGPKLLIQFQNNGVVDDSQLPKDRFSAERLKGVDSTLKIQPAKLEDSAVYLCASRVTGTGGETQYFGPGTRLLVL.

V usage is TRBV18 and J usage is TRBJ2-3, with TRBD1 matching over 11 bases. The CDR3 covers 15 residues. With 5 bases clipped from V and 3 bases from J, the junction kept 4 bases outside the gene matches. Germline V gene sequence: CDR1 KGHSH, CDR2 LQKENI. CDR3 bases: TGTGCCAGCTCAGGGACAGGGGGAGATACAGATACGCAGTATTTT. This codes for CASSGTGGDTDTQYF.

V and J are TRBV6-1 and TRBJ1-1; 7 nucleotides match TRBD1. Germline V gives CDR1 MNHNS, CDR2 SASEGT. The CDR3 extends over 12 amino acids. The V and J ends lost 3 bases and 8 bases, in that order; junction bases with no gene match: 3. The CDR3 nucleotides read TGTGCCAGCAGTGACCGGGACAGAGAAGCTTTCTTT. This sequence encodes CASSDRDREAFF.